The clone carrying this T cell receptor beta chain turned up a few times. The data originate from a study of pediatric ulcerative colitis. V was trimmed by 0 bases and J by 10 bases, leaving 10 bases between them. Germline V gene lookup returns CDR1 SGHNT and CDR2 YYREEE (reference sequence). This CDR3 has 13 amino acids. The method was immunoSEQ multiplex PCR; TCRdb's version includes in-frame clones alone and lacks a portion of them. The repertoire holds some 57,000 clones, with more than 75% as singletons. The sequence was obtained from a boy younger than 18 who was a control in a study of pediatric ulcerative colitis. This sequence joins TRBV5-4 and TRBJ1-4; D perhaps matches TRBD1 (5 bases). The sequencing sample was made of blood. CDR3 sequence (DNA): TGTGCCAGCAGCTTGGGTGTGGGGGGAAAACTGTTTTTT. Protein: CASSLGVGGKLFF.